The 28 T cell receptor beta chains listed next were all sequenced from one sample in a study of OX40 agonist ivuxolimab in advanced cancers. Assay used: immunoSEQ multiplex PCR; TCRdb lists only in-frame clones, some missing. The sample has about 23,000 clones, 65% to 80% seen once. The sequences come from CD4+ or CD8+ T cells sorted from blood, collected in a trial of the OX40 agonist ivuxolimab. The receptors originated from an adult with an advanced solid tumor such as melanoma, head and neck, liver or kidney cancer.

The genes are TRBV21-1 and TRBJ2-1; the table's D call TRBD1 went unverified against the DNA. TRBV21-1 is reported as a pseudogene. CDR3 size: 14 residues. CDR3 in DNA: TGTGCCAGCAGGCCGGGTTCAGGGGACAATGAGCAGTTCTTC. This gives the protein CASRPGSGDNEQFF.

This chain links TRBV5-6 with TRBJ2-7, with D perhaps matching TRBD1 (6 bases). V was pared by 2 bases and J by 1 base, with 13 bases between. Germline values: CDR1 SGHDT, CDR2 YYEEEE. There are 15 residues in the CDR3. CDR3 sequence reads: CASSLQGSLSYEQYF. CDR3 sequence (DNA): TGTGCCAGCAGCTTACAGGGTAGTCTTTCCTACGAGCAGTACTTC.

The chain recombines TRBV2 with TRBJ1-2; TRBD1 matches at 7 bases. Germline V gene data show CDR1 as SNHLY and CDR2 as FYNNEI. With V trimmed by 2 bases and J by 5 bases, 2 bases remained unmatched. The CDR3 length is 13 residues. CDR3 sequence reads: CASSEPRGYGYTF. In DNA, the CDR3 is TGTGCCAGCAGTGAACCCAGGGGGTATGGCTACACCTTC.

This clone was detected a few times. The genes are TRBV6-5 and TRBJ2-1; the match to TRBD2 covers 9 bases. The CDR3 consists of 15 residues. Germline V gene sequence: CDR1 MNHEY, CDR2 SVGAGI. V was clipped by 0 bases and J by 9 bases; unmatched bases: 6. The CDR3 DNA sequence: TGTGCCAGCAGTTACTCGAGGCGGGGGGGCTCTGAGCAGTTCTTC. As protein: CASSYSRRGGSEQFF.

As DNA, the CDR3 is TGTGCCAGCAGCCAAGGCCCGGACAGGGCGAATGAAGCTTTCTTT. Translated: CASSQGPDRANEAFF. The V call is TRBV7-2, the J call TRBJ1-1; 8 bases agree with TRBD1. This CDR3 spans 15 amino acids. In germline, CDR1 is SGHTA, CDR2 FQGNSA. V shed 5 bases, J shed 7 bases, and the junction held 12 bases outside the gene matches.

The chain links TRBV5-5 to TRBJ1-5; the D gene is possibly TRBD1 (5 bases). This CDR3 spans 15 amino acids. CDR1 is SGHKS and CDR2 is YYEKEE in the germline V gene (reference sequence). Trimming stripped 2 bases from V and 4 bases from J, with 13 bases between. CDR3 bases: TGTGCCAGCAGCTTTTCAGGGAGATTAAATCAGCCCCAGCATTTT. It translates to CASSFSGRLNQPQHF.

The V call is TRBV27, the J call TRBJ2-5; D possibly uses TRBD1 or TRBD2 (5 bases each). With the DNA end fitting TRBJ2-7 better, the J assignment may be wrong. This CDR3 comprises 13 residues. The germline CDR1 and CDR2 sequences are MNHEY and SMNVEV (reference sequence). CDR3 sequence reads: CASSTGPNYEQYF. In DNA form, the CDR3 reads TGTGCCAGCAGTACGGGACCGAACTACGAGCAGTACTTC.

The chain carries TRBV18 and TRBJ2-3, with 9 bases lining up with TRBD2. The germline gives CDR1 KGHSH, CDR2 LQKENI. CDR3 size: 15 residues. V lost 0 bases to trimming and J lost 6 bases; unmatched junction nucleotides: 4. Written as DNA, the CDR3 is TGTGCCAGCTCACCACCGGGACTAGCTTTGGATACGCAGTATTTT. This sequence encodes CASSPPGLALDTQYF. The full variable domain, in which reference TRBV18 and TRBJ2-3 provide the parts outside the CDR3, is NAGVMQNPRHLVRRRGQEARLRCSPMKGHSHVYWYRQLPEEGLKFMVYLQKENIIDESGMPKERFSAEFPKEGPSILRIQQVVRGDSAAYFCASSPPGLALDTQYFGPGTRLTVL.

The chain recombines TRBV7-2 with TRBJ2-1; 8 nucleotides agree with TRBD2. Germline V gene lookup returns CDR1 SGHTA and CDR2 FQGNSA. With V trimmed by 4 bases and J by 7 bases, 6 bases remained unmatched. CDR3 length equals 14 residues. The chain's CDR3 is CASSSLAGQNEQFF. CDR3 sequence (DNA): TGTGCCAGCAGCTCCTTAGCGGGGCAGAATGAGCAGTTCTTC.

The V call is TRBV6-4, the J call TRBJ2-5; 9 bases map to TRBD2. Looked up from germline, CDR1 is MRHNA and CDR2 is SNTAGT. V lost 3 bases and J lost 5; bases outside the gene matches: 7. The CDR3 length is 15 residues. The CDR3 is CASSEMGLAEETQYF. In nucleotides, the CDR3 is TGTGCCAGCAGTGAAATGGGACTAGCTGAGGAGACCCAGTACTTC.

The chain couples TRBV14 to TRBJ1-2; D remains ambiguous. Germline assignment: CDR1 SGHDN and CDR2 FVKESK. Between the trimmed V and J ends, which lost 1 base and 5 bases, there was a span of 14 bases. The CDR3 covers 15 residues. The CDR3 loop is CASSQVGSGIYGYTF. CDR3 nucleotides: TGTGCCAGCAGCCAAGTGGGTAGCGGGATATATGGCTACACCTTC. The whole variable domain, filled in from reference TRBV14 and TRBJ1-2, reads EAGVTQFPSHSVIEKGQTVTLRCDPISGHDNLYWYRRVMGKEIKFLLHFVKESKQDESGMPNNRFLAERTGGTYSTLKVQPAELEDSGVYFCASSQVGSGIYGYTFGSGTRLTVV.

This chain uses TRBV11-2 with TRBJ2-7; D is uncertain. The CDR3 loop spans 14 amino acids. V was cut by 1 base and J by 3 bases, with 10 bases left in between. Per the germline V gene, CDR1 is SGHAT and CDR2 is FQNNGV. Written as DNA, the CDR3 is TGTGCCAGCAGCTTAGGTACGCTTGGCTACGAGCAGTACTTC. It codes for CASSLGTLGYEQYF.

The chain couples TRBV7-3 to TRBJ2-3, with 7 bases lining up with TRBD1. The CDR3 length is 15 residues. Looked up from germline, CDR1 is SGHTA and CDR2 is FQGTGA. The V and J ends lost 8 bases and 2 bases, in that order; junction bases with no gene match: 10. CDR3 protein: CASSRGQLITDTQYF. CDR3 nucleotide sequence: TGTGCCAGCTCCCGGGGACAGCTGATCACAGATACGCAGTATTTT.

V usage is TRBV4-1 and J usage is TRBJ2-7, with D unresolved. Germline V CDR1 and CDR2: MGHRA, YSYEKL. The CDR3 is 14 amino acids. The V end was cut by 4 bases, the J end by 3 bases, with 13 bases between. The CDR3 DNA is TGCGCCAGCAGCCCAGGACGCAGTTACTACGAGCAGTACTTC. Translation gives CASSPGRSYYEQYF.

CDR3 protein: CASSEGTGYRQYF. The CDR3 DNA follows: TGTGCCAGCAGTGAAGGGACAGGGTATCGGCAGTACTTC. The V and J genes are TRBV6-1 and TRBJ2-7, with 8 bases that match TRBD1. V shed 1 base and J 9 bases; nucleotides not matched to a gene: 5. Germline assignment: CDR1 MNHNS and CDR2 SASEGT. The CDR3 is 13 amino acids.

As DNA, the CDR3 is TGTGCCAGCAGTGGCGACAGAACCTACGAGCAGTACTTC. As protein: CASSGDRTYEQYF. V usage is TRBV2 and J usage is TRBJ2-7; TRBD1 might be the D (5 bases). Trimming cost V 4 bases and J 2 bases, with 9 bases left between them. CDR3 length: 13 amino acids. The germline gives CDR1 SNHLY, CDR2 FYNNEI. Full variable domain (rest looked up from reference TRBV2 and TRBJ2-7): EPEVTQTPSHQVTQMGQEVILRCVPISNHLYFYWYRQILGQKVEFLVSFYNNEISEKSEIFDDQFSVERPDGSNFTLKIRSTKLEDSAMYFCASSGDRTYEQYFGPGTRLTVT.

V gene TRBV11-2 combines with J gene TRBJ2-1, with 7 bases lining up with TRBD2. With V trimmed by 4 bases and J by 7 bases, 7 bases remained unmatched. CDR3 size: 14 residues. In germline, CDR1 is SGHAT, CDR2 FQNNGV. CDR3 residues: CASSSSGNRNEQFF. The CDR3 nucleotides read TGTGCCAGCAGCTCAAGCGGGAATAGAAATGAGCAGTTCTTC. Using reference TRBV11-2 and TRBJ2-1 for the parts outside the CDR3, the full variable domain is EAGVAQSPRYKIIEKRQSVAFWCNPISGHATLYWYQQILGQGPKLLIQFQNNGVVDDSQLPKDRFSAERLKGVDSTLKIQPAKLEDSAVYLCASSSSGNRNEQFFGPGTRLTVL.

The V call is TRBV28, the J call TRBJ1-1; 9 bases agree with TRBD1. The trim removed 5 bases at V and 12 bases at J, leaving 13 bases unmatched. Germline values: CDR1 MDHEN, CDR2 SYDVKM. The CDR3 totals 14 residues. The CDR3 spells CASSPQTGGSMPFF. The CDR3 nucleotides are TGTGCCAGCAGTCCTCAGACAGGGGGAAGTATGCCTTTCTTT. The variable domain in full, completed from reference TRBV28 and TRBJ1-1, reads DVKVTQSSRYLVKRTGEKVFLECVQDMDHENMFWYRQDPGLGLRLIYFSYDVKMKEKGDIPEGYSVSREKKERFSLILESASTNQTSMYLCASSPQTGGSMPFFGQGTRLTVV.

V and J are TRBV28 and TRBJ2-2; D may be TRBD2 (6 bases). The CDR3 sequence is 14 residues long. Germline-derived CDR1 and CDR2 are MDHEN and SYDVKM. Trimming shortened V by 3 bases and J by 6 bases, and 11 bases separated the two germline ends. The CDR3 nucleotides read TGTGCCAGCAGTTTTGTCACGGGAGCCGGGGAGCTGTTTTTT. Residues: CASSFVTGAGELFF.

The chain employs TRBV30 and TRBJ1-4; TRBD1 matches at 7 bases. Germline CDR1 reads GTSNPN; CDR2 reads SVGIG (reference sequence). With 1 base clipped from V and 0 bases from J, the junction kept 2 bases outside the gene matches. The CDR3 extends over 15 amino acids. CDR3 sequence: CAWSATGATNEKLFF. In DNA form, the CDR3 reads TGTGCCTGGAGTGCAACAGGGGCAACTAATGAAAAACTGTTTTTT.

In the case of this clone: One end of the junction is discordant with germline, which a read error may explain. As DNA, the CDR3 is TGCGCCAGCAGCCAAGAGGGGAACTATGGCTACACCTTC. Translating gives CASSQEGNYGYTF. J is TRBJ1-2 and V is TRBV5-5; D is possibly TRBD1 (5 bases). Per the germline V gene, CDR1 is SGHKS and CDR2 is YYEKEE (reference sequence). This CDR3 is built from 13 residues.

This rearrangement joins TRBV5-4 to TRBJ2-5; 14 bases align to TRBD2. CDR3 size: 16 residues. Germline CDR1 reads SGHNT; CDR2 reads YYREEE (reference sequence). V lost 0 bases to trimming and J lost 4 bases; unmatched junction nucleotides: 2. CDR3 in DNA: TGTGCCAGCAGCTTGGGGGGACTAGCGGGAGTAGAGACCCAGTACTTC. Its protein product is CASSLGGLAGVETQYF. Full variable domain (missing parts from reference TRBV5-4 and TRBJ2-5): ETGVTQSPTHLIKTRGQQVTLRCSSQSGHNTVSWYQQALGQGPQFIFQYYREEENGRGNFPPRFSGLQFPNYSSELNVNALELDDSALYLCASSLGGLAGVETQYFGPGTRLLVL.

The V gene is TRBV25-1, the J gene TRBJ2-3; D might be TRBD1 (6 bases). CDR1 is MGHDK and CDR2 is SYGVNS in the germline V gene. CDR3 length: 15 amino acids. Trimming removed 2 bases at V and 3 bases at J, with 12 bases between. CDR3 in DNA: TGTGCCAGCAGTGAAGTACAGGGTTGGACAGATACGCAGTATTTT. Its translation is CASSEVQGWTDTQYF.

The V gene is TRBV2, the J gene TRBJ2-7; D remains ambiguous. This CDR3 has 12 residues. CDR1 and CDR2 (germline): SNHLY, FYNNEI. Between the trimmed V and J ends, which lost 5 bases and 7 bases, there was a span of 12 bases. CDR3 sequence reads: CASSRNGREQYF. The CDR3 nucleotides are TGTGCCAGCAGTCGGAATGGGCGGGAGCAGTACTTC.

This clone was seen only once. V gene TRBV18 combines with J gene TRBJ2-7, with 7 bases matching TRBD1. The CDR3 has 15 amino acids. The germline V gene has CDR1 KGHSH and CDR2 LQKENI. V lost 4 bases to trimming and J lost 5 bases; unmatched junction nucleotides: 11. DNA of the CDR3: TGTGCCAGCTCACTCCCTGGGACAGCCCGGAACGAGCAGTACTTC. The encoded protein is CASSLPGTARNEQYF.

The rearrangement links TRBV5-1 to TRBJ2-5; tentative D call: TRBD1 (6 bases). V shed 2 bases and J shed 5 bases, with 10 bases lying between them. Germline V gives CDR1 SGHRS, CDR2 YFSETQ. This CDR3 region has 13 residues. Here the CDR3 reads CASSLSGDETQYF. CDR3 coding DNA: TGCGCCAGCAGCTTATCAGGGGATGAGACCCAGTACTTC.

This clone was detected once. In DNA, the CDR3 is TGTGCCACCAGCAGACCAAAAACAACTGGGTACCAAGAGACCCAGTACTTC. It codes for CATSRPKTTGYQETQYF. This chain uses TRBV15 with TRBJ2-5; D is uncertain. Germline CDR1 is LNHNV and CDR2 is YYDKDF (reference sequence). Trimming shortened V by 2 bases and J by 0 bases, and 16 bases separated the two germline ends. The CDR3 has 17 amino acids.

This clone came up a few times. The chain carries TRBV5-6 and TRBJ2-3; TRBD2 aligns across 8 bases. CDR3 length: 14 residues. V dropped 4 bases and J dropped 4; count of bases not matched to a gene: 5. CDR1 is SGHDT and CDR2 is YYEEEE in the germline V gene. The CDR3 loop is CASSPAGGADTQYF. The CDR3 DNA sequence: TGTGCCAGCAGCCCGGCGGGGGGCGCAGATACGCAGTATTTT.